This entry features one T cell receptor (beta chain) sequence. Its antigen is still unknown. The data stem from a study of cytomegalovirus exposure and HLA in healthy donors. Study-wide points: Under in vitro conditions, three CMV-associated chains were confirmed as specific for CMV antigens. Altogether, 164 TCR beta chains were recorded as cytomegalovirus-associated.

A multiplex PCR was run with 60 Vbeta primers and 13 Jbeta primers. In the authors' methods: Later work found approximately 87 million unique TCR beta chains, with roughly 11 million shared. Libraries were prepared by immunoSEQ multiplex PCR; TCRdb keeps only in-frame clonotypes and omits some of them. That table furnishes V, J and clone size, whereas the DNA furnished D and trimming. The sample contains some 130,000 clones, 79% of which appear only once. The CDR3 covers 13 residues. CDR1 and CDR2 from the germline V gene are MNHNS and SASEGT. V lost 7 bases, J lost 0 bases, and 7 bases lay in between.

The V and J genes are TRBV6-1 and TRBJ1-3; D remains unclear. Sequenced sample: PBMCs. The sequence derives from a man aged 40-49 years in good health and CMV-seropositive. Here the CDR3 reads CASIGSSGNTIYF. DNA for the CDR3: TGTGCCAGCATAGGGAGCTCTGGAAACACCATATATTTT.